The present entry profiles one T cell receptor (beta chain) with its context. This specimen comes from a study of blood T cell repertoires in COVID-19. Turning to the study itself: Samples taken during acute and convalescent COVID-19 were collected in the United States, Italy and Spain. From T cells, B-cell-depleted T cells, or PBMCs came the material, which was cDNA or gDNA.

V lost 4 bases to trimming and J lost 5 bases, with 26 bases between them. The CDR3 has 18 amino acids. Germline-derived CDR1 and CDR2 are LGHDT and YNNKEL (reference sequence). In the source study's methods: Estimates of nucleated cell counts were drawn from the amplification of reference gene primers. The data were produced by immunoSEQ multiplex PCR, yet TCRdb's version contains in-frame clones alone and is incomplete. That table is the source of V, J and clone size, and D and trimming were worked out from the DNA. The repertoire holds 90,000 to 150,000 clones, with approximately 80% as singletons.

The TCR originated in a man between 65 and 85 years old with acute or convalescent COVID-19. This chain uses TRBV3-1 (or the pseudogene TRBV3-2) with TRBJ2-5, with D possibly matching TRBD1 (5 bases). Sequencing was done on a sample of peripheral blood. CDR3 region: CASSLNWDLGRAWETQYF. Here the CDR3 DNA reads TGTGCCAGCAGCCTAAATTGGGATCTGGGCAGGGCTTGGGAGACCCAGTACTTC.